Sequencing of this TCR beta chain was carried out in a study of human T cells and chemical hapten exposure. This clonotype was counted at least ten times. As processed by the authors: Samples contained a median of roughly 99,000 TCRs, with a range of about 23,224 to 690,600. MiXCR, applied by TCRdb to the RACE reads, yields one record per CDR3 protein. TCRdb's processing, not the authors' own work, is the source of the V and J calls. Among roughly 69,000 distinct CDR3 sequences listed, 11% were seen once. Per the germline V gene, CDR1 is MDHEN and CDR2 is SYDVKM. The CDR3 is made up of 13 amino acids. V lost 6 bases to trimming and J lost 9 bases; unmatched junction nucleotides: 6. The time point was: patch test 3, about 24 weeks after DPC sensitization. Treatment: therapeutic diphenylcyclopropenone sensitization with weekly scalp DPC.

The sample in question was whole blood, obtained in connection with sensitization to the hapten diphenylcyclopropenone (DPC). The TCR sequence derives from a woman aged 25-40 years with alopecia areata. Some clones in this sample may be carry-over from other donors' samples. The chain carries TRBV28 and TRBJ2-2; 8 bases align to TRBD1. The CDR3 nucleotides are TGTGCCAGCAGCCCGCCAGGGGGCCGGGAGCTGTTTTTT. Protein: CASSPPGGRELFF.